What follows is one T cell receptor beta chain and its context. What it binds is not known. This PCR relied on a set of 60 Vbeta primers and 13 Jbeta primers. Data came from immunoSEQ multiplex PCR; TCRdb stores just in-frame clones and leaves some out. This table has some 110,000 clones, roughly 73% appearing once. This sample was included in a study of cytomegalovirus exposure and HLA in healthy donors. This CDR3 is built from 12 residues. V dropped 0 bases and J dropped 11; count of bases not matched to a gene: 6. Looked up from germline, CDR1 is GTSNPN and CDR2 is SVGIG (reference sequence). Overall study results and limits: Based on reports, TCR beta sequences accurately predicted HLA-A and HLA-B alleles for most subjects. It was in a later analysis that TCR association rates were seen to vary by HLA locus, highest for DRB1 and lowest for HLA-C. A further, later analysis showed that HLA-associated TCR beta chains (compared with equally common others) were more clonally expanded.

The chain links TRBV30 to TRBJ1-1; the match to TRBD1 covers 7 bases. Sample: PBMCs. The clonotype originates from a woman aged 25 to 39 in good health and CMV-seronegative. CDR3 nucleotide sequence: TGTGCCTGGAGTGTACAGGGGACCGGCGCTTTCTTT. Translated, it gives CAWSVQGTGAFF.